This entry describes one T cell receptor beta chain. Its antigen remains unidentified. The data were obtained in a study of CD8 T cells in Susac syndrome. Random hexamers primed reverse transcription of about 0.5 to 1 ug RNA. The method of amplification for TCR beta CDR3 was immunoSEQ multiplex PCR, covering 54 Vbeta and 13 Jbeta. TCRdb independently ran MiXCR on the immunoSEQ multiplex PCR reads; one entry per CDR3 protein. The profile covers approximately 200,000 distinct CDR3 sequences, with around 93% appearing a single time and about 0.08% taken by the ten largest. Findings and limits, study-wide: The study acknowledged a relatively small number of individuals in its TCR sequencing and HLA analysis.

Germline assignment: CDR1 SGHTA and CDR2 FQGTGA. The CDR3 spans 15 residues. The V gene lost 7 bases and the J gene lost 6 bases, with 21 bases spanning the gap. This sequence joins TRBV7-3 and TRBJ1-2; D is possibly TRBD1 (5 bases). The sequence came from a human donor with multiple sclerosis. Sequenced material: CD4+ T cells from PBMCs. The CDR3 DNA reads as TGTGCCAGCAAGCCCAACTCTCAGGGTTTGGATGGCTACACCTTC. This gives the protein CASKPNSQGLDGYTF.